This TCR beta chain was recovered during a study of blood T cells in healthy people across ages. On the study more broadly: Template switching picked up about one barcoded beta molecule for each two T cells.

Primers used in a second PCR of roughly 6 to 12 cycles were a sample-barcoded 5' primer and a J-beta primer mix. In TCRdb, the 5' RACE reads were re-called with MiXCR into one record per CDR3 protein. The repertoire holds hundreds of thousands of distinct CDR3 sequences, with under 25% as singletons. A few counts support this clonotype. The antigen remains unidentified. Study results and limitations: Compared with aged donors, long-lived donors showed fewer expanded clones, suggesting selection.

Trimming pared 5 bases from V and 6 bases from J, leaving 5 bases between. CDR1 is KGHDR, CDR2 SFDVKD, per germline. The CDR3 totals 11 residues. This rearrangement joins TRBV24-1 to TRBJ2-3; D call uncertain. This receptor was obtained from a man aged 65-85 years in good health. Sample: blood. CDR3 sequence (DNA): TGTGCCACCAGTGTTATGGATACGCAGTATTTT. This sequence encodes CATSVMDTQYF.